This paragraph reports one TCR beta chain. This sample was taken from a study of blood T cell repertoires in COVID-19. Background on the study: The study drew acute and convalescent COVID-19 samples from the United States, Italy and Spain.

In the study's own analysis: Counts of nucleated cells, estimated from reference gene primer amplification, were obtained. The repertoire was sequenced with immunoSEQ multiplex PCR; TCRdb's copy has only in-frame clones and lacks some. V and J calls and clone size are copied from that table; D and trimming were computed from the DNA. The sample lists roughly 120,000 clones, 80% to 90% occurring once. This CDR3 contains 12 residues. CDR1 and CDR2 from the germline V gene are KGHDR and SFDVKD. The V and J ends lost 5 bases and 10 bases respectively, with 11 bases between them. V is TRBV24-1 and J is TRBJ2-1; maybe TRBD2 (7 bases). Sequences were obtained from peripheral blood. This TCR was recovered from a woman in her forties or fifties with active or convalescent COVID-19. CDR3 in DNA: TGTGCCACCAGTGTGACGGGGGGCGAGCAGTTCTTC. It codes for CATSVTGGEQFF.